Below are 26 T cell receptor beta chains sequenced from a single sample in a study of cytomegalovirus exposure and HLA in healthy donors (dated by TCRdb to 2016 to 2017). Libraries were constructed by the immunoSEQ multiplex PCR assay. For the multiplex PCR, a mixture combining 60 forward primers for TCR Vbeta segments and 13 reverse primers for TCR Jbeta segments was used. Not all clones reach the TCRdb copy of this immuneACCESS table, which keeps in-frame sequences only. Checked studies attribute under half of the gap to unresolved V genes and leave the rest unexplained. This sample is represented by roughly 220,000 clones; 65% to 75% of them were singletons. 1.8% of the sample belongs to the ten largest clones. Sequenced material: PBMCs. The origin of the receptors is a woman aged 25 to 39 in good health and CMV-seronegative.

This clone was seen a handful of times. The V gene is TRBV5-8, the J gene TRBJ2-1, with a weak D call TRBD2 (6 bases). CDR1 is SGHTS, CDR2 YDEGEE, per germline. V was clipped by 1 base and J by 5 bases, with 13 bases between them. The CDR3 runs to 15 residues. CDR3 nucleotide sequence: TGTGCCAGCAGCTTGTCCAGCGGGTTTGACAATGAGCAGTTCTTC. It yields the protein CASSLSSGFDNEQFF.

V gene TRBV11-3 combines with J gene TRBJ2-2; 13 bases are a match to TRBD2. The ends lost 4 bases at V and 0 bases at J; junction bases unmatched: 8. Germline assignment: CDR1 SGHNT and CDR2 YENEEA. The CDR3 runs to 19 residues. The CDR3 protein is CASSSYYGTSGANTGELFF. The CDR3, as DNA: TGTGCCAGCAGCTCCTACTACGGGACTAGCGGGGCGAACACCGGGGAGCTGTTTTTT.

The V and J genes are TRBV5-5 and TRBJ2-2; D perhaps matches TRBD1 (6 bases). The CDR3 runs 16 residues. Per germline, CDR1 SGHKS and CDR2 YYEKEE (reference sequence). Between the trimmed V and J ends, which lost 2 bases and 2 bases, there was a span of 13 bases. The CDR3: CASSLRGGQNTGELFF. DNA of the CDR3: TGTGCCAGCAGCTTACGTGGGGGACAAAACACCGGGGAGCTGTTTTTT. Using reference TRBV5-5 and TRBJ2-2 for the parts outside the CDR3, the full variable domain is DAGVTQSPTHLIKTRGQQVTLRCSPISGHKSVSWYQQVLGQGPQFIFQYYEKEERGRGNFPDRFSARQFPNYSSELNVNALLLGDSALYLCASSLRGGQNTGELFFGEGSRLTVL.

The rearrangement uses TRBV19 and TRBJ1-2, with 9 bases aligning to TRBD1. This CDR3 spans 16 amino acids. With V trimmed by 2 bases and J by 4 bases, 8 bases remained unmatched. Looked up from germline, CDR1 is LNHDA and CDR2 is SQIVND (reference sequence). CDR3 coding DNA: TGTGCCAGTAGTATAACCGGGACAGGGAGTGCCTATGGCTACACCTTC. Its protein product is CASSITGTGSAYGYTF.

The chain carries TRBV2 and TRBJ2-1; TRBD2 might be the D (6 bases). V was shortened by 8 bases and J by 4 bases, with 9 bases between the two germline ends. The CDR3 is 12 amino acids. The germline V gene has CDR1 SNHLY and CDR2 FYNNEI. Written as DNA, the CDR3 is TGTGCCAGCGGGACTCCTTACAATGAGCAGTTCTTC. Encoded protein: CASGTPYNEQFF.

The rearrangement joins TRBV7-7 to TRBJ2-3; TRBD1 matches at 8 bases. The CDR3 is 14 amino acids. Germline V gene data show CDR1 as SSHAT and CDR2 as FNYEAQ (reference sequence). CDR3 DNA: TGTGCTAGCGGTCCGGGACAGGGCACAGATACGCAGTATTTT. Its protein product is CASGPGQGTDTQYF. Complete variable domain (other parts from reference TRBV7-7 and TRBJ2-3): GAGVSQSPRYKVTKRGQDVTLRCDPISSHATLYWYQQALGQGPEFLTYFNYEAQPDKSGLPSDRFSAERPEGSISTLTIQRTEQRDSAMYRCASGPGQGTDTQYFGPGTRLTVL.

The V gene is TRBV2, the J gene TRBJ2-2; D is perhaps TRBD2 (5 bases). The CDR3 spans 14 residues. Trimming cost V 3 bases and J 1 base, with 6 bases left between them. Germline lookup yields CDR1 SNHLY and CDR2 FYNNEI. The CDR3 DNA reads TGTGCCAGCAGTGATGAGGGGAACACCGGGGAGCTGTTTTTT. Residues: CASSDEGNTGELFF.

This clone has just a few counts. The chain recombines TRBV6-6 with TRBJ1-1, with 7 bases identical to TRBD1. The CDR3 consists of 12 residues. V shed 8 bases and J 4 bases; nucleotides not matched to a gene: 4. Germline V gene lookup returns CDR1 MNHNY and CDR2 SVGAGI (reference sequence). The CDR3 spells CASAQGGTEAFF. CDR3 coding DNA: TGTGCCAGCGCCCAGGGGGGCACTGAAGCTTTCTTT.

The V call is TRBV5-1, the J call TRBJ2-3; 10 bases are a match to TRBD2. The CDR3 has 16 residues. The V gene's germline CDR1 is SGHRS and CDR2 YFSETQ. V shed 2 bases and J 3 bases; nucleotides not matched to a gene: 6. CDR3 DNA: TGCGCCAGCAGCTTATATCTAGCGGGGGATACAGATACGCAGTATTTT. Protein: CASSLYLAGDTDTQYF.

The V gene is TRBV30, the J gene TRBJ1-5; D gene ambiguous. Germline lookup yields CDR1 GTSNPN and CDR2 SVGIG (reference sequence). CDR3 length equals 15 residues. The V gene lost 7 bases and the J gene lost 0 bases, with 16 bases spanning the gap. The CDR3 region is CALETGFISNQPQHF. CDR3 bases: TGTGCCTTAGAGACGGGATTCATTAGCAATCAGCCCCAGCATTTT.

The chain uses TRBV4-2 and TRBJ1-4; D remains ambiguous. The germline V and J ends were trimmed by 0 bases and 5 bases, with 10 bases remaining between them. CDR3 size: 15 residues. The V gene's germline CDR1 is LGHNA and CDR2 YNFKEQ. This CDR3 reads CASSQEGGKNEKLFF. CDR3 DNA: TGTGCCAGCAGCCAAGAGGGAGGGAAAAATGAAAAACTGTTTTTT.

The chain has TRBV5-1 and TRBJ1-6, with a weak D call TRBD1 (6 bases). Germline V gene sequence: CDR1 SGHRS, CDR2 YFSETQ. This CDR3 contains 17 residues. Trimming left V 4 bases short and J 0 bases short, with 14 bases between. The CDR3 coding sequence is TGCGCCAGCAGCCCAGGACAGCAGAGCTCCTATAATTCACCCCTCCACTTT. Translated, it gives CASSPGQQSSYNSPLHF.

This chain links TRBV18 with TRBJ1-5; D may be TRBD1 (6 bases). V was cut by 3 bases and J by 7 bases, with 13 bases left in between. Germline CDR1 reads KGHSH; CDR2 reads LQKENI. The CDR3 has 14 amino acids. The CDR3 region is CASSPFQGPQPQHF. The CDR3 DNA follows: TGTGCCAGCTCACCCTTCCAGGGGCCCCAGCCCCAGCATTTT.

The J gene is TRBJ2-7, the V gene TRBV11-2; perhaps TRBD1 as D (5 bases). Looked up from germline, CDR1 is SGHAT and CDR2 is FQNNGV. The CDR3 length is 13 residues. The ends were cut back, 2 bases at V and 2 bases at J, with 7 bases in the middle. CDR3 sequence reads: CASSLHRTYEQYF. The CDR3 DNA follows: TGTGCCAGCAGCTTACACAGGACCTACGAGCAGTACTTC.

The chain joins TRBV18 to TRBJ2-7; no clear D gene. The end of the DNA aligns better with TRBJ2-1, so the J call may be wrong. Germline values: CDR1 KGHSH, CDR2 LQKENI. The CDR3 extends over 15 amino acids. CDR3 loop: CASSPPGSPSYEQFF. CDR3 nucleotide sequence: TGTGCCAGCTCACCCCCCGGGTCGCCCTCCTACGAGCAGTTCTTC.

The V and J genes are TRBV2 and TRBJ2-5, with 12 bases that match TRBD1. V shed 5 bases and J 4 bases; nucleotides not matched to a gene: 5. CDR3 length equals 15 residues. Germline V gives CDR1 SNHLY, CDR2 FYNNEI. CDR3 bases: TGTGCCAGCAGTCCCGGGACAGGGGGCCTAGAGACCCAGTACTTC. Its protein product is CASSPGTGGLETQYF.

CDR3: CAISESREAGDTQYF. The CDR3 coding sequence is TGTGCCATCAGTGAGTCACGGGAGGCGGGAGATACGCAGTATTTT. The chain carries TRBV10-3 and TRBJ2-3; 7 nucleotides line up with TRBD2. Germline trimming cut 0 bases from V and 5 bases from J; bases unmatched to any gene: 5. This CDR3 has 15 amino acids. CDR1 is ENHRY, CDR2 SYGVKD, per germline.

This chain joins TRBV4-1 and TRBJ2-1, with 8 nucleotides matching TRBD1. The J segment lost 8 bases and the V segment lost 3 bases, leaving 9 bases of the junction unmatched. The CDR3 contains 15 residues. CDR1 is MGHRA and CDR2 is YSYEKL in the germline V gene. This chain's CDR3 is CASSHGQGIGDEQFF. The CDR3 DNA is TGCGCCAGCAGCCACGGACAGGGAATTGGGGATGAGCAGTTCTTC.

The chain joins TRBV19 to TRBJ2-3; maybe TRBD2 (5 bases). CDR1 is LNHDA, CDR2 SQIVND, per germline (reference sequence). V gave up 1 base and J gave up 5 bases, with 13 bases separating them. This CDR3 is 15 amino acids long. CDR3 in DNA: TGTGCCAGTAGTATAGCCGGGAATTCAGTAGATACGCAGTATTTT. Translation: CASSIAGNSVDTQYF.

The CDR3 spells CASKNVRREATDTQYF. The CDR3 DNA reads TGTGCCAGCAAGAACGTCAGGCGGGAGGCCACAGATACGCAGTATTTT. The chain combines TRBV13 with TRBJ2-3; 8 positions match TRBD2. Germline V gives CDR1 PRHDT, CDR2 FYEKMQ (reference sequence). Trimming took 7 bases from V and 2 from J; bases not matched to a gene: 11. CDR3 length: 16 residues.

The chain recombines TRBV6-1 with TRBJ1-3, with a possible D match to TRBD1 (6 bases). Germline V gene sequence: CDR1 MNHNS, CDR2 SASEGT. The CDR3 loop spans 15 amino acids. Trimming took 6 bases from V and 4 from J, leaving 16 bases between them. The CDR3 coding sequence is TGTGCCAGCAGCCTTCAGGGGTCTGGGGGAAACACCATATATTTT. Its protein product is CASSLQGSGGNTIYF.

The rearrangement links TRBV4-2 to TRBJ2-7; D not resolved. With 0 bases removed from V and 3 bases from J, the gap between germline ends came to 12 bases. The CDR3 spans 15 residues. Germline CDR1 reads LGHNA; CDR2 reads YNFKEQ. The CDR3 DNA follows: TGTGCCAGCAGCCAAGATCGGCAGGTGGACTACGAGCAGTACTTC. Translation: CASSQDRQVDYEQYF.

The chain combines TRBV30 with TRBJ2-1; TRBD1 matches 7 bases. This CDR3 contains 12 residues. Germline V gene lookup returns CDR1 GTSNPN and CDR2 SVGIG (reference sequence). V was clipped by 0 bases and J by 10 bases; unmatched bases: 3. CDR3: CAWSVGGQEQFF. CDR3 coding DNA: TGTGCCTGGAGTGTAGGGGGCCAAGAGCAGTTCTTC.

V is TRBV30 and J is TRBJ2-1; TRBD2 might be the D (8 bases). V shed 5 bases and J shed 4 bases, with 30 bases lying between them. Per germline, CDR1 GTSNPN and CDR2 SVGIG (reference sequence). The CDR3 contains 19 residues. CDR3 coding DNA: TGTGCCTGGGGTCAGGGGAGGGGGCGGGGGGCTTTGGCGTACAATGAGCAGTTCTTC. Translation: CAWGQGRGRGALAYNEQFF.

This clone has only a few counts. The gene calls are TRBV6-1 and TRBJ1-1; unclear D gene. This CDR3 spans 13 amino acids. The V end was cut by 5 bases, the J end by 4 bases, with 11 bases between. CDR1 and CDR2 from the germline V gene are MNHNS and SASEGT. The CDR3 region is CASSWAEGTEAFF. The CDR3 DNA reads TGTGCCAGCAGTTGGGCCGAGGGCACTGAAGCTTTCTTT.

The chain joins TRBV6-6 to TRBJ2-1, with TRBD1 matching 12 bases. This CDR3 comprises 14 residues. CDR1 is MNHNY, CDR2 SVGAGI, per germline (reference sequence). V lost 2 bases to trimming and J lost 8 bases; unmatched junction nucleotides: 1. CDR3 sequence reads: CASSYGTGGDEQFF. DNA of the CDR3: TGTGCCAGCAGTTACGGGACAGGGGGCGATGAGCAGTTCTTC.